The clone carrying this TCR beta chain has a count of ten or more. As yet, its antigen is unknown. Construction of the TCRbeta library involved unique molecular identifiers. TCRdb fed the PCR reads into MiXCR, producing one record per CDR3 protein. There are 45,000 to 60,000 distinct CDR3 sequences in the sample; around 53% occur only once, and 35% to 45% lies in the top ten. This record comes from a study of T-cell reconstitution after alpha-beta-depleted transplantation in children. Study outcomes and limitations: Fresh T-cell production supplied most of the T-cell counts and diversity seen one year after transplant. Reportedly, only several hundred clones from non-depleted graft cells drove alpha-beta T-cell counts at about two months. Some patients owed their high day-60 TCRbeta diversity to surviving recipient T cells and thymic progenitors.

This specimen consisted of peripheral blood, obtained before TCRalphabeta/CD19-depleted stem cell transplant. The clonotype comes from a boy in the first two years of life with SCID, due to receive a stem cell transplant.

The CDR3 protein is CASSQGLHSGNTIYF. CDR3 nucleotides: TGTGCCAGCAGTCAGGGACTGCACTCTGGAAACACCATATATTTT. V gene TRBV28 combines with J gene TRBJ1-3; tentatively, D is TRBD1 (5 bases). Looked up from germline, CDR1 is MDHEN and CDR2 is SYDVKM. The CDR3 sequence is 15 residues long. Trimming took 5 bases from V and 0 from J, leaving 11 bases between them.